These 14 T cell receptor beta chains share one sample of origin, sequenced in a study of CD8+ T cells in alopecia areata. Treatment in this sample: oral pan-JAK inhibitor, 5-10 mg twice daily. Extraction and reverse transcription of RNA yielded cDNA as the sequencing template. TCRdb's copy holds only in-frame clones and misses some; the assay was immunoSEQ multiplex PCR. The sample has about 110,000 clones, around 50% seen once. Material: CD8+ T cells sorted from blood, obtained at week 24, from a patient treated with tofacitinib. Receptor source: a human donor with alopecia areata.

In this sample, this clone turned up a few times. As DNA, the CDR3 is TGCGCCAGCAGCTTCCCCGGACAGGGGCCCGGGAACTACGAGCAGTACTTC. This translates into CASSFPGQGPGNYEQYF. This chain uses TRBV5-1 with TRBJ2-7, with TRBD1 matching over 9 bases. The germline gives CDR1 SGHRS, CDR2 YFSETQ. V lost 2 bases, J lost 3 bases, and 12 bases stayed unmatched. The CDR3 totals 17 residues.

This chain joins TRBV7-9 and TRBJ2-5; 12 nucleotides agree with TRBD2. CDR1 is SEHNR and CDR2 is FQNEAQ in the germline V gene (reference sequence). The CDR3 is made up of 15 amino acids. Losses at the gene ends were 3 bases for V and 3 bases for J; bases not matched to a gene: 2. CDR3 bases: TGTGCCAGCAGCTTCCGGACTAGCGGGAAAGAGACCCAGTACTTC. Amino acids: CASSFRTSGKETQYF.

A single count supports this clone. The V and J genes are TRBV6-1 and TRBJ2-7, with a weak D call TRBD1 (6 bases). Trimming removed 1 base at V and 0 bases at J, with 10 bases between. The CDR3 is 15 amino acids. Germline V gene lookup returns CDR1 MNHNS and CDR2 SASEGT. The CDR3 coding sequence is TGTGCCAGCAGTGAAGGAACAGGGAGCTCCTACGAGCAGTACTTC. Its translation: CASSEGTGSSYEQYF.

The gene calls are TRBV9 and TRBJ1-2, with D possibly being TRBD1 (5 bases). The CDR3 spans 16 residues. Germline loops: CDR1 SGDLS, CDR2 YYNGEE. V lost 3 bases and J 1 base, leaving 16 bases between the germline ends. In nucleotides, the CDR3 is TGTGCCAGCAGCGAAAACCGGGGCCTGGTTAACTATGGCTACACCTTC. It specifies CASSENRGLVNYGYTF. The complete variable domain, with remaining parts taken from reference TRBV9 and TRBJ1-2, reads DSGVTQTPKHLITATGQRVTLRCSPRSGDLSVYWYQQSLDQGLQFLIQYYNGEERAKGNILERFSAQQFPDLHSELNLSSLELGDSALYFCASSENRGLVNYGYTFGSGTRLTVV.

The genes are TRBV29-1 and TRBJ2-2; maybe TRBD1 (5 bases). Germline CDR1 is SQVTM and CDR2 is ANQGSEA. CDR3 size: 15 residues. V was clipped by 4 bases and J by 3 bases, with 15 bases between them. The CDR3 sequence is CSVVGIGAYTGELFF. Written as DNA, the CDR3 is TGCAGCGTTGTGGGAATAGGGGCCTACACCGGGGAGCTGTTTTTT.

CDR3 sequence (DNA): TGTGCCAGCAGTTTATTTGGCGGGCGTACCCTCACAGATACGCAGTATTTT. Its translation is CASSLFGGRTLTDTQYF. The chain uses TRBV27 and TRBJ2-3, with a possible D match to TRBD2 (5 bases). The CDR3 is 17 amino acids. The V gene's germline CDR1 is MNHEY and CDR2 SMNVEV (reference sequence). The V and J ends lost 1 base and 2 bases respectively, with 16 bases between them.

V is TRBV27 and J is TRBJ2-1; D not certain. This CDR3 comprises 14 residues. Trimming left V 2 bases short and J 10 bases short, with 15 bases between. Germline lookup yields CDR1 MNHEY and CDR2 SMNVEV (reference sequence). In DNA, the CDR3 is TGTGCCAGCAGTTTAGTGGCAGTAAGCACCGAGCAGTTCTTC. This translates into CASSLVAVSTEQFF.

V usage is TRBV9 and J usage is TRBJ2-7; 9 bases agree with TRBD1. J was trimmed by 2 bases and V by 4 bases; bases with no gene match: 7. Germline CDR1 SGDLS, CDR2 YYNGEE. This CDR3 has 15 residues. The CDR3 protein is CASSPADRGTYEQYF. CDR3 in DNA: TGTGCCAGCAGCCCCGCGGACAGGGGAACCTACGAGCAGTACTTC. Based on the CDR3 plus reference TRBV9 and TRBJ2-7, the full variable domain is DSGVTQTPKHLITATGQRVTLRCSPRSGDLSVYWYQQSLDQGLQFLIQYYNGEERAKGNILERFSAQQFPDLHSELNLSSLELGDSALYFCASSPADRGTYEQYFGPGTRLTVT.

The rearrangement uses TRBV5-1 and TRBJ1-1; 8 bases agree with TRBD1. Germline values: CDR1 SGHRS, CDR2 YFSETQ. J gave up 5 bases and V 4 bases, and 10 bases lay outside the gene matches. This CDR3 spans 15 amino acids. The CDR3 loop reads CASSLGDTGGTEAFF. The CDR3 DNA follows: TGCGCCAGCAGCCTGGGAGACACAGGGGGAACTGAAGCTTTCTTT.

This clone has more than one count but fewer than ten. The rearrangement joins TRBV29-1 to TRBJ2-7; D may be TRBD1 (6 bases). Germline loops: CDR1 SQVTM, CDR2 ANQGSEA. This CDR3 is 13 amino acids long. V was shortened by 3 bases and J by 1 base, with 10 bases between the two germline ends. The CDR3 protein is CSVDQGRSYEQYF. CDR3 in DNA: TGCAGCGTTGATCAGGGGAGATCCTACGAGCAGTACTTC.

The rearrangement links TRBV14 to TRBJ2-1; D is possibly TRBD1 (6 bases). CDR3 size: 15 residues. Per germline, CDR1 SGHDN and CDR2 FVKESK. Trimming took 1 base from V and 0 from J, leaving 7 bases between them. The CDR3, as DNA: TGTGCCAGCAGCCAAGGCAGGGGCTCCTACAATGAGCAGTTCTTC. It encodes CASSQGRGSYNEQFF.

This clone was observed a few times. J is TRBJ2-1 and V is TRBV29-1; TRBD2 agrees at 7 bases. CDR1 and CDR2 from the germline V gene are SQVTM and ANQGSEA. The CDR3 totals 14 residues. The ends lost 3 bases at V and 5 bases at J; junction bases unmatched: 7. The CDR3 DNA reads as TGCAGCGTTGATGCGGGGGTATGGGACAATGAGCAGTTCTTC. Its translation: CSVDAGVWDNEQFF.

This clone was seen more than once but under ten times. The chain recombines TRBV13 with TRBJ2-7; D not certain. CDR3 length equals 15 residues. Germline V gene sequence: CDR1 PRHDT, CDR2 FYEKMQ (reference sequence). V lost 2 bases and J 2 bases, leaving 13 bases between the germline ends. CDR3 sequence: CASSLLQDQTYEQYF. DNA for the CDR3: TGTGCCAGCAGCTTACTGCAGGATCAAACCTACGAGCAGTACTTC. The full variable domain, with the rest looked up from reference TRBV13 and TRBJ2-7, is AAGVIQSPRHLIKEKRETATLKCYPIPRHDTVYWYQQGPGQDPQFLISFYEKMQSDKGSIPDRFSAQQFSDYHSELNMSSLELGDSALYFCASSLLQDQTYEQYFGPGTRLTVT.

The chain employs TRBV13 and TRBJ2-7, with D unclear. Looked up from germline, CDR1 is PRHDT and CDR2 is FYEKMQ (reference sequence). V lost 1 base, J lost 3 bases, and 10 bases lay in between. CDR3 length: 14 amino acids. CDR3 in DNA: TGTGCCAGCAGCTTAGCCCCTAGAGTCTACGAGCAGTACTTC. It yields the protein CASSLAPRVYEQYF. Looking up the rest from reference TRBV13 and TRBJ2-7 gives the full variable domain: AAGVIQSPRHLIKEKRETATLKCYPIPRHDTVYWYQQGPGQDPQFLISFYEKMQSDKGSIPDRFSAQQFSDYHSELNMSSLELGDSALYFCASSLAPRVYEQYFGPGTRLTVT.